This T cell receptor (beta chain) was sequenced during a study of blood T cells in healthy people across ages. A J-beta primer mix and a sample-barcoded 5' primer were used in a second PCR of about 7 to 12 cycles. Every cDNA molecule bore a tag from a template-switch adaptor containing 12 random nucleotides. From each sample, at least 3 million paired-end reads containing CDR3 were obtained. TCRdb re-derived calls from the 5' RACE reads in MiXCR, one entry per CDR3 protein. The sample contains about 650,000 distinct CDR3 sequences, roughly 32% of which appear only once. Overall study findings and caveats: The study regarded diversity estimates from one million T cells as underestimates. Older age coincided with a roughly linear decline in TCR beta diversity per million T cells.

CDR1 is SGHVS, CDR2 FQNEAQ, per germline. The CDR3 consists of 14 residues. Unmatched junction bases numbered 8, after V lost 8 bases and J lost 8 bases. This clonotype was seen ten or more times. Its antigen remains unknown. The chain couples TRBV7-8 to TRBJ2-1; 11 nucleotides align to TRBD1. This receptor was identified in a woman over 75 in good health. The sequenced sample was blood. CDR3 residues: CASRQGTGGDEQFF. CDR3 sequence (DNA): TGTGCCAGCCGACAGGGGACAGGGGGGGATGAGCAGTTCTTC.